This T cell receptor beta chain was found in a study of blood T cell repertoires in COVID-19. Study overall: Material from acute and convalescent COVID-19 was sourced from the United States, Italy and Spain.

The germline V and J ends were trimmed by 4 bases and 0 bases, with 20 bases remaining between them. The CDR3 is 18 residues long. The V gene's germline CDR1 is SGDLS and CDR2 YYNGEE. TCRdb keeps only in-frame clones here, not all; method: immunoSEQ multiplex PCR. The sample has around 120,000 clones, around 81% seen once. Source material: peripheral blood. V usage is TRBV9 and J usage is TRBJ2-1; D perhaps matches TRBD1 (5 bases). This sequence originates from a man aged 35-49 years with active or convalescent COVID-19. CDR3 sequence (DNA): TGTGCCAGCAGCCCCCGGTCGGGTGGCAGGGACTCCTACAATGAGCAGTTCTTC. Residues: CASSPRSGGRDSYNEQFF.